Sequencing of this T cell receptor beta chain was carried out in a study of cytomegalovirus exposure and HLA in healthy donors. The PCR had 60 Vbeta and 13 Jbeta primers. Method: immunoSEQ multiplex PCR; TCRdb's copy keeps in-frame clones and lacks some. The sample has around 200,000 clones, approximately 80% seen once. Study observations and caveats: CMV serostatus was the only immune exposure information that was available. Some segments of the V type, notably TRBV6-2 and TRBV6-3, were excluded as indistinguishable. Cytomegalovirus association was listed for about 170 TCR beta chains. For most subjects, TCR beta sequences were reported to predict HLA-A and HLA-B alleles with accuracy.

As concerns this clone: Its antigen is still unknown.

Germline assignment: CDR1 MDHEN and CDR2 SYDVKM. The CDR3 totals 15 residues. Trimming took 3 bases from V and 4 from J; bases not matched to a gene: 5. The origin of this receptor is a girl under 10 years old in good health and CMV-seropositive. The sample taken for sequencing was PBMCs. The chain joins TRBV28 to TRBJ2-2, with 7 bases fitting TRBD1. The CDR3 protein is CASSFLAGGTGELFF. CDR3 nucleotide sequence: TGTGCCAGCAGTTTTCTAGCAGGGGGCACCGGGGAGCTGTTTTTT.